The TCR beta chain under discussion was sequenced for a study of CD8 T cells in ankylosing spondylitis. General study results and limits: A number of the motif variants had already been described in reactive arthritis synovial fluid and blood. Characteristic of ankylosing spondylitis blood, it appeared, was a TCR beta motif comprising about eight highly homologous variants.

Many counts were recorded for this clonotype. What it binds is unknown. The V gene lost 0 bases and the J gene lost 6 bases, with 14 bases spanning the gap. This CDR3 spans 16 amino acids. CDR1 SGHAT and CDR2 FQNNGV come from the germline V gene. TCRdb redid the calling of the 5' RACE reads with MiXCR, one entry per CDR3 protein. The table lists about 90,000 distinct CDR3 sequences, roughly 9% of them singletons. Sample: blood, either unsorted or a sorted T cell fraction (not recorded which). The V gene is TRBV11-2, the J gene TRBJ2-2, with D tentatively TRBD1 or TRBD2 (5 bases each). The clonotype originates from a male donor with ankylosing spondylitis. CDR3 in DNA: TGTGCCAGCAGCTTAGAAACGGGACGAAGAGCCGGGGAGCTGTTTTTT. This encodes CASSLETGRRAGELFF.